Listed below are T cell receptor beta chains from one sample, sequenced in a study of metastatic and nonmetastatic thyroid tumors. With MiXCR, TCRdb called clones anew from the PCR reads. The sample lists tens of thousands of clones, 4% seen once, with around 20% in the top ten. Material for sequencing was blood. These TCRs come from a female donor with papillary thyroid cancer or a benign thyroid nodule (not recorded which). Some clones in this sample may be carry-over from other donors' samples. CDR3s include the opening cysteine and the closing phenylalanine or tryptophan. The order of the fields is D gene, V gene, J gene, clone size, CDR3 protein, CDR3 DNA. The D gene is left open where the match is weak. For some rows the clone size is stated as once, few or many, or as a class when expanded; others skip it.

d_gene: .
v_gene: TRBV18
j_gene: TRBJ2-2
abundance: many
CDR3aa: CASSPNTGELFF
CDR3nt: TGTGCCAGCTCACCGAACACCGGGGAGCTGTTTTTT

d_gene: TRBD2
v_gene: TRBV7-2
j_gene: TRBJ2-3
abundance: many
CDR3aa: CASSLGSGLAHTDTQYF
CDR3nt: TGTGCCAGCAGCTTAGGTTCTGGACTAGCCCACACAGATACGCAGTATTTT

d_gene: .
v_gene: TRBV3-1
j_gene: TRBJ2-5
abundance: .
CDR3aa: CASSQYAKKETQYF
CDR3nt: TGTGCCAGCAGCCAATATGCCAAAAAAGAGACCCAGTACTTC

d_gene: .
v_gene: TRBV27
j_gene: TRBJ2-1
abundance: few
CDR3aa: CSSRLCPSNNEQFF
CDR3nt: TGTTCCAGCCGCTTATGTCCAAGTAACAATGAGCAGTTCTTC

d_gene: .
v_gene: TRBV6-9
j_gene: TRBJ1-6
abundance: .
CDR3aa: CASSLGQGGSPLHF
CDR3nt: TGTGCCAGCAGTTTGGGTCAAGGGGGTTCACCCCTCCACTTT

d_gene: .
v_gene: TRBV12-3/TRBV12-4
j_gene: TRBJ1-1
abundance: many
CDR3aa: CASSPGTEAFF
CDR3nt: TGTGCCAGCAGCCCCGGGACCGAAGCTTTCTTT

d_gene: .
v_gene: TRBV6-5
j_gene: TRBJ1-1
abundance: few
CDR3aa: CASSYRTGNTEAFF
CDR3nt: TGTGCCAGCAGTTATAGGACCGGGAACACTGAAGCTTTCTTT

d_gene: .
v_gene: TRBV12-3/TRBV12-4
j_gene: TRBJ2-7
abundance: few
CDR3aa: CASSPIRGEQYF
CDR3nt: TGTGCCAGCAGCCCGATCAGGGGCGAGCAGTACTTC

d_gene: .
v_gene: TRBV19
j_gene: TRBJ2-3
abundance: few
CDR3aa: CASSLLGGRGGTDTQYF
CDR3nt: TGTGCCAGTAGTCTCTTGGGTGGCAGGGGAGGCACAGATACGCAGTATTTT

d_gene: .
v_gene: TRBV11-3
j_gene: TRBJ1-1
abundance: many
CDR3aa: CASSLDRESEAFF
CDR3nt: TGTGCCAGCAGCTTAGACAGGGAGAGTGAAGCTTTCTTT

d_gene: TRBD1
v_gene: TRBV7-2
j_gene: TRBJ2-3
abundance: many
CDR3aa: CASSSRGPLDTQYF
CDR3nt: TGTGCCAGCAGCTCTAGGGGGCCGCTGGATACGCAGTATTTT

d_gene: .
v_gene: TRBV6-1
j_gene: TRBJ2-5
abundance: few
CDR3aa: CASSQRWDPTKETQYF
CDR3nt: TGTGCCAGCAGCCAACGGTGGGACCCAACTAAAGAGACCCAGTACTTC

d_gene: .
v_gene: TRBV2
j_gene: TRBJ2-5
abundance: many
CDR3aa: CASSPEGAVTQYF
CDR3nt: TGTGCCAGCAGTCCTGAGGGCGCGGTGACCCAGTACTTC

d_gene: TRBD1
v_gene: TRBV4-1
j_gene: TRBJ1-6
abundance: few
CDR3aa: CASSPGTVTPHNSPLHF
CDR3nt: TGCGCCAGCAGCCCCGGGACAGTTACACCCCATAATTCACCCCTCCACTTT

d_gene: TRBD1
v_gene: TRBV7-8
j_gene: TRBJ1-5
abundance: .
CDR3aa: CASSFRDRGFINQPQHF
CDR3nt: TGTGCCAGCAGTTTCCGGGACAGGGGATTCATCAATCAGCCCCAGCATTTT

d_gene: .
v_gene: TRBV30
j_gene: TRBJ1-1
abundance: many
CDR3aa: CAWSVRAPKAFF
CDR3nt: TGTGCCTGGAGTGTCCGGGCGCCTAAAGCTTTCTTT

d_gene: .
v_gene: TRBV6-8
j_gene: TRBJ1-2
abundance: .
CDR3aa: CASRVDRAYGYTF
CDR3nt: TGTGCCAGCAGAGTAGACAGAGCGTATGGCTACACCTTC

d_gene: .
v_gene: TRBV3-1
j_gene: TRBJ2-7
abundance: .
CDR3aa: CASSPHVGEQYF
CDR3nt: TGTGCCAGCAGCCCCCACGTCGGTGAGCAGTACTTC

d_gene: TRBD1
v_gene: TRBV10-3
j_gene: TRBJ1-4
abundance: many
CDR3aa: CAAARDRDEKLFF
CDR3nt: TGTGCCGCCGCCCGGGACAGGGATGAAAAACTGTTTTTT

d_gene: TRBD2
v_gene: TRBV3-1
j_gene: TRBJ2-7
abundance: few
CDR3aa: CASSLGAGGGEQYF
CDR3nt: TGTGCCAGCAGCCTAGGAGCGGGAGGGGGCGAGCAGTACTTC

d_gene: .
v_gene: TRBV5-1
j_gene: TRBJ1-1
abundance: many
CDR3aa: CASSPGLVIALEAFF
CDR3nt: TGCGCCAGCAGTCCAGGATTGGTCATCGCCCTTGAAGCTTTCTTT

d_gene: TRBD1
v_gene: TRBV15
j_gene: TRBJ1-1
abundance: many
CDR3aa: CATSSGLTGSGGAFF
CDR3nt: TGTGCCACCAGCAGTGGTCTGACAGGGTCGGGAGGAGCTTTCTTT

d_gene: .
v_gene: TRBV10-1
j_gene: TRBJ1-1
abundance: many
CDR3aa: CASSAGRGNTEAFF
CDR3nt: TGCGCCAGCAGTGCTGGCAGGGGGAACACTGAAGCTTTCTTT

d_gene: .
v_gene: TRBV2
j_gene: TRBJ2-7
abundance: medium-sized
CDR3aa: CASSDRVHEQYF
CDR3nt: TGTGCCAGCAGTGACAGGGTCCACGAGCAGTACTTC

d_gene: .
v_gene: TRBV20-1
j_gene: TRBJ2-4
abundance: many
CDR3aa: CSAPTPAKNIQYF
CDR3nt: TGCAGTGCTCCGACACCCGCCAAAAACATTCAGTACTTC

d_gene: .
v_gene: TRBV6-1
j_gene: TRBJ2-5
abundance: few
CDR3aa: CASSESGDQETQYF
CDR3nt: TGTGCCAGCAGTGAATCGGGGGATCAAGAGACCCAGTACTTC

d_gene: .
v_gene: TRBV27
j_gene: TRBJ2-1
abundance: few
CDR3aa: CASSFLPPFYNEQFF
CDR3nt: TGTGCCAGCAGTTTCCTTCCCCCCTTTTACAATGAGCAGTTCTTC